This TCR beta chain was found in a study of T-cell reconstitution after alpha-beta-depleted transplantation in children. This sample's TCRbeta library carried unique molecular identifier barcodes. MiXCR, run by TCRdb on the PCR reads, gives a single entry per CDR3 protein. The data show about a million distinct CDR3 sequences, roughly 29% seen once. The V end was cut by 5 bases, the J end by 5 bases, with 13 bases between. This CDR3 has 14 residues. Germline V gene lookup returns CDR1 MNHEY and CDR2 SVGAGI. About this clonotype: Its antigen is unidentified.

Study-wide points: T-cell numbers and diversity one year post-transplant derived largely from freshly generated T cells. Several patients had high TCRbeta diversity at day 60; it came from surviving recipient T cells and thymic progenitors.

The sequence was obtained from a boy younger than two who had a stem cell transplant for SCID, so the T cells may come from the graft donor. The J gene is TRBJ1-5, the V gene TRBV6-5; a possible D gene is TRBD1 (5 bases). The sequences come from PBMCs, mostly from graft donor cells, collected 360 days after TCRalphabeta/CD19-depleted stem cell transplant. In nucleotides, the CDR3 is TGTGCCAGCAGTCTCCGGGACGGCTATCAGCCCCAGCATTTT. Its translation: CASSLRDGYQPQHF.